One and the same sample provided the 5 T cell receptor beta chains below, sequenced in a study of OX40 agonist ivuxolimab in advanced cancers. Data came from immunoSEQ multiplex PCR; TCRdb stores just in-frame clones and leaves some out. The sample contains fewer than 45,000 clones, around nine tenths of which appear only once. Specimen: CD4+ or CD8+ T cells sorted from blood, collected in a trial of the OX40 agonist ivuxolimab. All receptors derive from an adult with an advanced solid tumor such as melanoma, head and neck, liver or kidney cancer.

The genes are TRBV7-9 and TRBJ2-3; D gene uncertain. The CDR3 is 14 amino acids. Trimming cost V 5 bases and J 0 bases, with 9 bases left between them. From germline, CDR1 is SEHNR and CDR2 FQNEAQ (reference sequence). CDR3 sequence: CASSPYSSTDTQYF. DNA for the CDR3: TGTGCCAGCAGCCCCTACAGTAGCACAGATACGCAGTATTTT. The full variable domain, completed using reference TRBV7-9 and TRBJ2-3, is DTGVSQNPRHKITKRGQNVTFRCDPISEHNRLYWYRQTLGQGPEFLTYFQNEAQLEKSRLLSDRFSAERPKGSFSTLEIQRTEQGDSAMYLCASSPYSSTDTQYFGPGTRLTVL.

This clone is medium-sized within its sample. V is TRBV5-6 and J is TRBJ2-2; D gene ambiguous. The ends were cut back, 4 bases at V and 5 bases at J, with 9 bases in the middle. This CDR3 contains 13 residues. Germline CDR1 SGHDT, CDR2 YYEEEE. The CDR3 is CASSVDFTGELFF. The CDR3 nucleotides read TGTGCCAGCAGCGTAGACTTTACCGGGGAGCTGTTTTTT.

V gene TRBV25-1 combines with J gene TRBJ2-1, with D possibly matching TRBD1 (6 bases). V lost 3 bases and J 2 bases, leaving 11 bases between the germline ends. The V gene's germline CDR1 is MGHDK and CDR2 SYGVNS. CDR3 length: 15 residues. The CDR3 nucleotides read TGTGCCAGCAGTGATTTGTGGGGGCCCTACAATGAGCAGTTCTTC. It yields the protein CASSDLWGPYNEQFF.

This CDR3 is CASVVPVWTGKTEAFF. For the CDR3, the DNA is TGTGCCTCAGTTGTTCCCGTCTGGACAGGGAAAACTGAAGCTTTCTTT. This rearrangement joins TRBV19 to TRBJ1-1, with 8 bases that match TRBD1. Trimming removed 11 bases from V and 5 bases from J; junction bases left unmatched: 19. This CDR3 contains 16 residues. Looked up from germline, CDR1 is LNHDA and CDR2 is SQIVND (reference sequence).

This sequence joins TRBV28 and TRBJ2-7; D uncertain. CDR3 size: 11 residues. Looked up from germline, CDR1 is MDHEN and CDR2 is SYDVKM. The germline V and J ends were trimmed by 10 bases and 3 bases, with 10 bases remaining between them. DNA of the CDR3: TGTGCCATAGGTGGCCTCTACGAGCAGTACTTC. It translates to CAIGGLYEQYF.